This entry lists 13 T cell receptor beta chains sequenced from one sample in a study of blood T cell repertoires in COVID-19. The table came from immunoSEQ multiplex PCR; TCRdb's copy has only in-frame clones and leaves some out. The table records 280,000 or so clones, approximately 83% of them present only once. Sequenced input: PBMCs or T cells enriched from blood (not recorded which). These receptors all stem from a man in his thirties or forties who had recovered from COVID-19.

The chain uses TRBV11-2 and TRBJ2-1, with D perhaps matching TRBD2 (5 bases). The CDR3 contains 13 residues. Trimming removed 4 bases from V and 9 bases from J, with 13 bases in between. Germline-derived CDR1 and CDR2 are SGHAT and FQNNGV. The CDR3 loop is CASSSGPEGEQFF. The CDR3 nucleotides are TGTGCCAGCAGCTCGGGCCCCGAGGGTGAGCAGTTCTTC.

The chain joins TRBV2 to TRBJ2-2; maybe TRBD2 (5 bases). Germline CDR1 is SNHLY and CDR2 is FYNNEI. The CDR3 has 15 amino acids. Trimming cost V 6 bases and J 3 bases, with 14 bases left between them. CDR3 DNA sequence: TGTGCCAGCAGAGCCCGGGATTCGGACACCGGGGAGCTGTTTTTT. This gives the protein CASRARDSDTGELFF. Filled out from reference TRBV2 and TRBJ2-2, the complete variable domain reads EPEVTQTPSHQVTQMGQEVILRCVPISNHLYFYWYRQILGQKVEFLVSFYNNEISEKSEIFDDQFSVERPDGSNFTLKIRSTKLEDSAMYFCASRARDSDTGELFFGEGSRLTVL.

This rearrangement joins TRBV24-1 to TRBJ1-1; perhaps TRBD1 as D (5 bases). The CDR3 sequence is 15 residues long. CDR1 is KGHDR and CDR2 is SFDVKD in the germline V gene. V was shortened by 2 bases and J by 2 bases, with 11 bases between the two germline ends. CDR3 amino acids: CATSDSATDNTEAFF. In DNA form, the CDR3 reads TGTGCCACCAGTGATTCCGCGACAGATAACACTGAAGCTTTCTTT.

CDR3 nucleotide sequence: TGTGCCTCGCAGGGGTATGGGACTGAAGCTTTCTTT. This encodes CASQGYGTEAFF. The chain joins TRBV27 to TRBJ1-1; D perhaps matches TRBD1 (6 bases). Germline V gene sequence: CDR1 MNHEY, CDR2 SMNVEV (reference sequence). V was clipped by 11 bases and J by 5 bases, with 15 bases between them. The CDR3 has 12 residues.

The chain employs TRBV6-5 and TRBJ1-4; maybe TRBD1 (5 bases). The CDR3 is 14 amino acids. V dropped 7 bases and J dropped 3 bases, with 12 bases sitting between them. Germline values: CDR1 MNHEY, CDR2 SVGAGI. CDR3: CASKYGQANEKLFF. The CDR3 DNA follows: TGTGCCAGCAAATACGGACAAGCTAATGAAAAACTGTTTTTT.

This rearrangement joins TRBV18 to TRBJ2-1; 10 positions match TRBD2. Germline CDR1 reads KGHSH; CDR2 reads LQKENI. V shed 3 bases and J 4 bases; nucleotides not matched to a gene: 3. The CDR3 loop spans 15 amino acids. The CDR3 DNA is TGTGCCAGCTCACCCCTAGCGGGGGTGTACAATGAGCAGTTCTTC. It encodes CASSPLAGVYNEQFF.

The CDR3 sequence: CAWSKGGNQETQYF. The CDR3 DNA follows: TGTGCCTGGAGTAAGGGGGGGAACCAAGAGACCCAGTACTTC. The chain carries TRBV30 and TRBJ2-5; a weak D match, TRBD2 (7 bases). Germline assignment: CDR1 GTSNPN and CDR2 SVGIG (reference sequence). CDR3 size: 14 residues. V lost 2 bases, J lost 0 bases, and 10 bases lay in between. The full variable domain, rest sourced from reference TRBV30 and TRBJ2-5, is SQTIHQWPATLVQPVGSPLSLECTVEGTSNPNLYWYRQAAGRGLQLLFYSVGIGQISSEVPQNLSASRPQDRQFILSSKKLLLSDSGFYLCAWSKGGNQETQYFGPGTRLLVL.

This sequence joins TRBV7-2 and TRBJ2-7; D ambiguous. Germline CDR1 reads SGHTA; CDR2 reads FQGNSA. V shed 1 base and J shed 7 bases, with 11 bases lying between them. The CDR3 runs 13 residues. This chain's CDR3 is CASSLVPSTEQYF. CDR3 bases: TGTGCCAGCAGCTTAGTGCCGTCGACAGAGCAGTACTTC.

The CDR3 bases are TGCGCCAGCAGCCTTGGCAGCAGGGCGCATGGCTACACCTTC. Encoded protein: CASSLGSRAHGYTF. The rearrangement joins TRBV5-1 to TRBJ1-2; a weak D match, TRBD1 (5 bases). This CDR3 is built from 14 residues. V lost 4 bases and J 6 bases, leaving 16 bases between the germline ends. The germline V gene has CDR1 SGHRS and CDR2 YFSETQ. The whole variable domain, filled in from reference TRBV5-1 and TRBJ1-2, reads KAGVTQTPRYLIKTRGQQVTLSCSPISGHRSVSWYQQTPGQGLQFLFEYFSETQRNKGNFPGRFSGRQFSNSRSEMNVSTLELGDSALYLCASSLGSRAHGYTFGSGTRLTVV.

The J gene is TRBJ1-2, the V gene TRBV27, with 12 bases identical to TRBD1. The CDR3 has 14 amino acids. Germline assignment: CDR1 MNHEY and CDR2 SMNVEV (reference sequence). J was trimmed by 7 bases and V by 3 bases; bases with no gene match: 3. The CDR3 loop reads CASSFRDRGLGYTF. The CDR3 DNA is TGTGCCAGCAGTTTCCGGGACAGGGGGCTTGGCTACACCTTC.

The J gene is TRBJ2-3, the V gene TRBV7-6; TRBD2 matches 10 bases. Germline CDR1 and CDR2: SGHVS and FNYEAQ. The V gene end was trimmed by 1 base and the J gene end by 0 bases; junction bases not matched to a gene: 4. The CDR3 totals 17 residues. The CDR3 region is CASSLVPSGGSTDTQYF. The CDR3 region has the DNA TGTGCCAGCAGCTTAGTACCTAGCGGGGGTAGCACAGATACGCAGTATTTT.

The chain combines TRBV9 with TRBJ2-2, with TRBD1 matching 7 bases. The V gene end was trimmed by 7 bases and the J gene end by 0 bases; junction bases not matched to a gene: 9. The germline V gene has CDR1 SGDLS and CDR2 YYNGEE. The CDR3 contains 16 residues. In DNA form, the CDR3 reads TGTGCCAGCGGTAGGGACAGAACTGCGAACACCGGGGAGCTGTTTTTT. Its translation is CASGRDRTANTGELFF.

The chain employs TRBV9 and TRBJ2-2, with a possible D match to TRBD1 (5 bases). Germline V gene data show CDR1 as SGDLS and CDR2 as YYNGEE. The length of the CDR3 is 14 residues. V was shortened by 3 bases and J by 3 bases, with 9 bases between the two germline ends. CDR3 sequence (DNA): TGTGCCAGCAGCGGCAGGGTTTACACCGGGGAGCTGTTTTTT. Protein: CASSGRVYTGELFF. Drawing the rest from reference TRBV9 and TRBJ2-2, the complete variable domain is DSGVTQTPKHLITATGQRVTLRCSPRSGDLSVYWYQQSLDQGLQFLIQYYNGEERAKGNILERFSAQQFPDLHSELNLSSLELGDSALYFCASSGRVYTGELFFGEGSRLTVL.